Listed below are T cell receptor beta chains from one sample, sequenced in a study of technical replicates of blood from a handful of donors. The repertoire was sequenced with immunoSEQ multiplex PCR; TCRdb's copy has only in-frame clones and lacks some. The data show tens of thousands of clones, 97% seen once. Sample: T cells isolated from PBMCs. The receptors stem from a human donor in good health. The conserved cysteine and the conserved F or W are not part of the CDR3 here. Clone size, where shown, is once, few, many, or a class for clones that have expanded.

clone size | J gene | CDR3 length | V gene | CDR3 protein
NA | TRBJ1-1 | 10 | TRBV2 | ASRGSLTEAF
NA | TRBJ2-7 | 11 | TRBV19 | ASSSRVPYEQY
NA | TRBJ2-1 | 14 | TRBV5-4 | ASSRSGTSGIDEQF
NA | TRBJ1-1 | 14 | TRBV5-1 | ASSLGPAGANTEAF
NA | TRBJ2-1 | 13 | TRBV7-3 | ASSRQSSGSNEQF
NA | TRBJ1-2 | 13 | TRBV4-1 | ASSQDGQGPYGYT
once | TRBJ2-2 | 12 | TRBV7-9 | AARPVANTGELF
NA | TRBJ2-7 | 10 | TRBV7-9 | ASSWTAMEQY
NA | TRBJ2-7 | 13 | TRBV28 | ASSLGLGQTYEQY
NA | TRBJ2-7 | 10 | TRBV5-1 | ASSLQGYEQY
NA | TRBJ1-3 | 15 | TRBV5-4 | ASSKRQGAVAGNTIY
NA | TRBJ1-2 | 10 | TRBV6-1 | ASSDGNYGYT
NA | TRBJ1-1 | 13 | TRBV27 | ASSPRTRVNTEAF
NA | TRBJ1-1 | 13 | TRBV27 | ASSPAVGVITEAF
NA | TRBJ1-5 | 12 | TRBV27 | ASSLGGGNQPQH
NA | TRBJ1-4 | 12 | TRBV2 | ATKQGEKGEKLF
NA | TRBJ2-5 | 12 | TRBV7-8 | ASSLEGTEETQY
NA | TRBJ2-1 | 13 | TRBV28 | ASSPTSSSYNEQF
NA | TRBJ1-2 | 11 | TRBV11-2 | ASSLAQGYGYT
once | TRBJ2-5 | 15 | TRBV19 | ASSPTGGSGLQETQY
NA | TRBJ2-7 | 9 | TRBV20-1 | SARLGAEQY
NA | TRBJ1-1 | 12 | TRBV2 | ASSGQAGGTEAF
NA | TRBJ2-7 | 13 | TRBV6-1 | ASSAQDFSYYEQY
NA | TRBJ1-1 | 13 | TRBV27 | ASSFTPYGRTEAF
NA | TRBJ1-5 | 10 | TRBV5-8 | ASSYRDQPQH
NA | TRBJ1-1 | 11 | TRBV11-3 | ASSSSGNTEAF
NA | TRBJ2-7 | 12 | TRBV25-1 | ASSELEDGNEQY
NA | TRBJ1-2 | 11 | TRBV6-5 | ASRRQGYYGYT
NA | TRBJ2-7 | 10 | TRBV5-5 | ASSFGSYEQY
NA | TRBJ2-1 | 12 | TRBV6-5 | ASSSGTYYNEQF
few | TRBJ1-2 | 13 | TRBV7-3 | ASSEGTGSNYGYT
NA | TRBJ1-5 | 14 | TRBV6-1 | ASSEGAGQGHQPQH
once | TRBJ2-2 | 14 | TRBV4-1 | ASSRTGQANTGELF
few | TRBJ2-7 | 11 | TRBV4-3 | ASSQEGGYEQY
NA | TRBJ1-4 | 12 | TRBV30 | AWSVLGTGEKLF
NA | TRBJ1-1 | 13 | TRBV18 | ASSPNEQGASEAF
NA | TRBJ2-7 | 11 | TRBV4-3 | ASSQDLMYEQY
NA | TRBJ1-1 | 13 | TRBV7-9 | ASSLAGGSNTEAF
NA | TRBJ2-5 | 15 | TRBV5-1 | ASRDTATGSYQETQY
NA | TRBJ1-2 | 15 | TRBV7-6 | ASSLGVGTGGFYGYT
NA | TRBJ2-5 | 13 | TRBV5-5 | ASSLETGEQETQY
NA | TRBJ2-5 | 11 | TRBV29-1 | SGQGAPLETQY
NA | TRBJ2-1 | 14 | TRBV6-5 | ASSYSSKGGSNEQF
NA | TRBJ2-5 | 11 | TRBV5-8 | ASTRDIQETQY
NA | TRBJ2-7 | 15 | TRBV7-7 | ASSRKDRGLGCREQY
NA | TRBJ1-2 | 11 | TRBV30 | AWTLDSNYGYT
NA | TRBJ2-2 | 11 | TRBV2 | ASSEHWSGELF
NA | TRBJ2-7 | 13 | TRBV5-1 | ASSLVVEGSYEQY
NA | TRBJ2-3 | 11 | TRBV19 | ASSMQRDGTQY